These T cell receptor beta chains were read from a single sample in a study of T cell repertoires in aging, cancer and after chemotherapy. TCRdb independently ran MiXCR on the multiplex PCR reads; one entry per CDR3 protein. The table shows 2,000 to 3,000 distinct CDR3 sequences, with around 50% occurring only once. Sequencing used blood. The origin of the receptors is a human donor with a solid tumor. The CDR3 runs from the conserved cysteine through the conserved F or W. Each record gives: clone size, V gene, D gene, J gene, CDR3 protein, CDR3 DNA. D genes are given only for firm matches. Clone size is not always given. Where it is, it says once, few, many or a class for expanded clones.

NA	TRBV6-1	NA	TRBJ2-1	CASSENGNPSNEQFF	TGTGCCAGCAGTGAAAACGGGAACCCATCCAATGAGCAGTTCTTC
NA	TRBV7-6	NA	TRBJ2-1	CASSLAVAGMDEQFF	TGTGCCAGCAGCTTAGCTGTGGCGGGGATGGATGAGCAGTTCTTC
few	TRBV7-2	TRBD1	TRBJ1-2	CASSAPGQYGYTF	TGTGCCAGCAGCGCACCGGGACAGTATGGCTACACCTTC
NA	TRBV4-1	TRBD1	TRBJ1-5	CASSHPGQGANQPQHF	TGCGCCAGCAGCCACCCGGGACAGGGGGCGAATCAGCCCCAGCATTTT
few	TRBV29-1	NA	TRBJ2-4	CSVVDGTKNIQYF	TGCAGCGTCGTAGACGGGACCAAAAACATTCAGTACTTC
few	TRBV18	NA	TRBJ1-3	CASSPPPRISGNTIYF	TGTGCCAGCTCACCACCCCCCCGGATCTCTGGAAACACCATATATTTT
once	TRBV7-2	TRBD1	TRBJ1-2	CASSRWTGARSNYGYTF	TGCGCCAGCAGCCGTTGGACAGGGGCCAGATCCAACTATGGCTACACCTTC
NA	TRBV7-9	TRBD2	TRBJ2-1	CARSLAGRNNEQFF	TGTGCCAGAAGCTTAGCGGGACGGAACAATGAGCAGTTCTTC
few	TRBV21-1	NA	TRBJ2-3	CASSKDGQRGTDTQYF	TGTGCCAGCAGCAAAGACGGCCAGAGGGGCACAGATACGCAGTATTTT
NA	TRBV30	TRBD2	TRBJ2-3	CAWSPAGAKGDTQYF	TGTGCCTGGAGTCCAGCGGGAGCAAAAGGAGATACGCAGTATTTT
NA	TRBV24-1	NA	TRBJ2-1	CATSDRPGYGSSYNEQFF	TGTGCCACCAGTGACCGACCGGGGTACGGAAGCTCCTACAATGAGCAGTTCTTC
NA	TRBV5-1	NA	TRBJ2-4	CASSWRLAKNIQYF	TGCGCCAGCAGCTGGCGTCTAGCCAAAAACATTCAGTACTTC
NA	TRBV5-1	NA	TRBJ1-4	CASTRAGMGGEKLFF	TGTGCCAGCACCAGGGCCGGGATGGGCGGTGAAAAACTGTTTTTT
NA	TRBV19	NA	TRBJ1-6	CASSNVAGANSPLHF	TGTGCCAGTAGTAATGTCGCAGGGGCCAATTCACCCCTCCACTTT
NA	TRBV4-2	TRBD1	TRBJ1-5	CASSPTGNVDQPQHF	TGTGCCAGCAGCCCGACAGGGAATGTTGATCAGCCCCAGCATTTT
NA	TRBV29-1	TRBD2	TRBJ2-3	CSGAGGSTDTQYF	TGCAGCGGAGCGGGAGGGAGCACAGATACGCAGTATTTT
NA	TRBV6-1	NA	TRBJ2-7	CASTPTGEGVEQYF	TGTGCCAGCACCCCGACAGGTGAGGGGGTCGAGCAGTACTTC
few	TRBV18	TRBD1	TRBJ2-2	CASSPGQGPGELFF	TGTGCCAGCTCACCGGGACAGGGCCCCGGGGAGCTGTTTTTT
few	TRBV7-6	NA	TRBJ1-1	CASSPGGAEAFF	TGTGCCAGCAGCCCCGGGGGCGCTGAAGCTTTCTTT
NA	TRBV7-2	TRBD2	TRBJ2-3	CASSLRPPGLAGGLQDTQYF	TGTGCCAGCAGCTTAAGGCCGCCCGGACTAGCGGGAGGGCTACAAGATACGCAGTATTTT
few	TRBV6-5	NA	TRBJ2-1	CASSFNLREAGSSYNEQFF	TGTGCCAGCAGTTTTAATTTACGCGAAGCTGGGAGCTCCTACAATGAGCAGTTCTTC
NA	TRBV27	NA	TRBJ2-2	CASSRGTGELFF	TGTGCCAGCAGCCGGGGCACCGGGGAGCTGTTTTTT
NA	TRBV20-1	NA	TRBJ1-3	CSAETTGYSGNTIYF	TGCAGTGCCGAGACCACAGGGTATTCTGGAAACACCATATATTTT
NA	TRBV7-9	TRBD2	TRBJ2-5	CASSLGLAGGTGETQYF	TGTGCCAGCAGCTTGGGACTAGCGGGGGGCACGGGGGAGACCCAGTACTTC
few	TRBV6-2/TRBV6-3	NA	TRBJ1-1	CASSYVEGRNTEAFF	TGTGCCAGCAGTTACGTGGAAGGGAGGAACACTGAAGCTTTCTTT
NA	TRBV5-4	NA	TRBJ1-6	CASSLAGNSPLHF	TGTGCCAGCAGCTTGGCGGGTAATTCACCCCTCCACTTT
NA	TRBV6-5	NA	TRBJ1-1	CASSYNRGLNTEAFF	TGTGCCAGCAGTTACAATCGGGGACTGAACACTGAAGCTTTCTTT